The following is a TCR beta chain sequence with its context. The data derive from a study of Ad26.COV2.S vaccination and SARS-CoV-2 variants. Study in general: Donor was one of the participants in the Ad26.COV2.S arm of the COV1001 trial. Once, or twice with 56 days between doses, Ad26.COV2.S was given intramuscularly.

Germline trimming cut 1 base from V and 2 bases from J; bases unmatched to any gene: 5. CDR3 size: 15 residues. Germline loops: CDR1 LGHNA, CDR2 YNFKEQ. Here immunoSEQ multiplex PCR was the method, and the copy in TCRdb shows in-frame clones only, minus some. In the table there are hundreds of thousands of clones, over 75% of which are singletons. Treatment of the sample: 19 received Ad26.COV2.S at low or high dose, single or two shots; 5 received placebo; per-sample allocation not given. Day 63 after the first vaccine or placebo injection was the time point for sampling. In the vaccine, an Ad26 vector expressed the SARS-CoV-2 spike of the Wuhan strain.

This receptor was identified in a person between 18 and 60 years old who received the Ad26.COV2.S COVID-19 vaccine or a placebo. The input for sequencing was peripheral blood, taken in a trial of Ad26.COV2.S vaccine versus placebo. This chain links TRBV4-2 with TRBJ2-7; 7 nucleotides match TRBD1. The CDR3 protein is CASSQAGQGAYEQYF. The CDR3, as DNA: TGTGCCAGCAGCCAAGCGGGCCAGGGGGCCTACGAGCAGTACTTC.